The source of this T cell receptor beta chain is a study of blood T cell repertoires in COVID-19. The ends lost 5 bases at V and 6 bases at J; junction bases unmatched: 7. The CDR3 consists of 15 residues. The V gene's germline CDR1 is KGHSH and CDR2 LQKENI. Resolution of symptoms, clearance, or two negative PCRs was present in recovered Cohort 3 donors. Sequenced by immunoSEQ multiplex PCR; TCRdb stores in-frame clones only, minus some. The sample carries around 300,000 clones, around 88% recorded once. The chain employs TRBV18 and TRBJ2-3, with TRBD1 identical over 11 bases. This receptor was identified in a woman aged 40 to 50 who had recovered from COVID-19. The sequencing sample was made of PBMCs or T cells enriched from blood (not recorded which). In DNA form, the CDR3 reads TGTGCCAGCTCAACGGACAGGGGGCTTAGGGATACGCAGTATTTT. It yields the protein CASSTDRGLRDTQYF.